This T cell receptor beta chain appears in the sequencing data of a study of cytomegalovirus exposure and HLA in healthy donors. Here immunoSEQ multiplex PCR was the method, and the copy in TCRdb shows in-frame clones only, minus some. The sample yields around 60,000 clones, 90% to 97% seen once. Trimming removed 7 bases from V and 7 bases from J; junction bases left unmatched: 10. The CDR3 totals 15 residues. Germline loops: CDR1 MDHEN, CDR2 SYDVKM. Specimen: PBMCs. This TCR came from a woman between 18 and 29 years old in good health and CMV-seronegative. The chain employs TRBV28 and TRBJ2-1; 10 nucleotides line up with TRBD2. The CDR3 bases are TGTGCCAGCACCCCCCCGGGACTAGCGACAAATGAGCAGTTCTTC. Its protein is CASTPPGLATNEQFF.